These 27 T cell receptor beta chains were sequenced from one sample in a study of blood T cell repertoires in COVID-19 (dated by TCRdb to the early 2020s). Preparation of the library involved the immunoSEQ multiplex PCR assay. TCRdb re-hosts the immuneACCESS table, in-frame sequences only. Its copies lack some clones; in the studies checked, an unresolved V gene accounts for under half of them, and the cause for the rest is not known. The sample data list approximately 68,000 clones, and roughly 87% of these were observed just once. The ten largest account for 18% of the sample. Sequencing input: peripheral blood. These receptors all come from a human donor in a cohort sampled during active COVID-19.

This chain uses TRBV7-9 with TRBJ2-3, with 9 bases lining up with TRBD1. The V gene end was trimmed by 4 bases and the J gene end by 9 bases; junction bases not matched to a gene: 2. The CDR3 sequence is 12 residues long. CDR1 SEHNR and CDR2 FQNEAQ come from the germline V gene (reference sequence). CDR3 amino acids: CASSSTGGTQYF. DNA of the CDR3: TGTGCCAGCAGCTCAACAGGGGGCACGCAGTATTTT. Filled out from reference TRBV7-9 and TRBJ2-3, the complete variable domain reads DTGVSQNPRHKITKRGQNVTFRCDPISEHNRLYWYRQTLGQGPEFLTYFQNEAQLEKSRLLSDRFSAERPKGSFSTLEIQRTEQGDSAMYLCASSSTGGTQYFGPGTRLTVL.

The chain uses TRBV4-2 and TRBJ2-1; D possibly corresponds to TRBD2 (6 bases). The CDR3 extends over 14 amino acids. Germline CDR1 reads LGHNA; CDR2 reads YNFKEQ. The V end lost 0 bases, the J end lost 8 bases, and 11 bases lay between the germline ends. CDR3: CASSQDPGGYEQFF. The CDR3 DNA reads as TGTGCCAGCAGCCAAGATCCCGGGGGTTATGAGCAGTTCTTC.

V is TRBV6-6 and J is TRBJ2-5; TRBD1 matches 7 bases. Trimming at V came to 6 bases and at J to 7 bases, leaving 8 bases not matched to a gene. Germline CDR1 and CDR2: MNHNY and SVGAGI (reference sequence). The CDR3 has 13 amino acids. CDR3 nucleotides: TGTGCCAGCAGGCCGACAGGGTGGTTGACCCAGTACTTC. As protein: CASRPTGWLTQYF.

V gene TRBV27 combines with J gene TRBJ1-6, with 8 bases fitting TRBD1. The V segment lost 1 base and the J segment 9 bases; nucleotides outside the gene matches: 8. The length of the CDR3 is 16 residues. Germline V gene data show CDR1 as MNHEY and CDR2 as SMNVEV (reference sequence). Here the CDR3 reads CASSLLATGAPSPLHF. Here the CDR3 DNA reads TGTGCCAGCAGTTTATTGGCGACAGGGGCCCCTTCACCCCTCCACTTT.

This clone was picked up one time. The rearrangement uses TRBV2 and TRBJ1-5; D is unresolved. Germline V lookup: CDR1 SNHLY, CDR2 FYNNEI. Trimming took 5 bases from V and 4 from J, leaving 12 bases between them. The CDR3 is 14 residues long. The CDR3 sequence: CASSQVSSNQPQHF. The DNA of the CDR3 is TGTGCCAGCAGTCAGGTCAGCTCAAATCAGCCCCAGCATTTT.

V usage is TRBV11-2 and J usage is TRBJ2-7; D gene ambiguous. This CDR3 has 14 residues. Trimming pared 1 base from V and 3 bases from J, leaving 10 bases between. The germline gives CDR1 SGHAT, CDR2 FQNNGV. CDR3 coding DNA: TGTGCCAGCAGCTTAGCACTACCGAACTACGAGCAGTACTTC. Protein: CASSLALPNYEQYF.

This clone was counted only a few times. This rearrangement joins TRBV4-1 to TRBJ1-2, with D possibly TRBD1 on 6 matching bases. This CDR3 has 15 residues. V was shortened by 4 bases and J by 1 base, with 13 bases between the two germline ends. Looked up from germline, CDR1 is MGHRA and CDR2 is YSYEKL. The CDR3 here is CASSLQTGGNYGYTF. CDR3 DNA sequence: TGCGCCAGCAGCCTGCAGACAGGCGGTAACTATGGCTACACCTTC.

The chain employs TRBV6-5 and TRBJ1-1; 8 nucleotides align to TRBD1. With V trimmed by 5 bases and J by 6 bases, 8 bases remained unmatched. The CDR3 is made up of 14 amino acids. In germline, CDR1 is MNHEY, CDR2 SVGAGI. In nucleotides, the CDR3 is TGTGCCAGCAGTATCGGACAGGGTTTCGCTGAAGCTTTCTTT. It is translated as CASSIGQGFAEAFF.

V and J are TRBV30 and TRBJ1-5; D is uncertain. Germline lookup yields CDR1 GTSNPN and CDR2 SVGIG (reference sequence). Trimming took 0 bases from V and 6 from J, leaving 9 bases between them. This CDR3 contains 13 residues. The CDR3 loop is CAWSVLSGQPQHF. In nucleotides, the CDR3 is TGTGCCTGGAGTGTACTTTCGGGTCAGCCCCAGCATTTT.

J is TRBJ1-2 and V is TRBV20-1, with 9 bases identical to TRBD1. The CDR3 runs to 11 residues. Germline V CDR1 and CDR2: DFQATT, SNEGSKA (reference sequence). The V segment lost 8 bases and the J segment 7 bases; nucleotides outside the gene matches: 5. The CDR3 loop is CSQRQGVGYTF. CDR3 sequence (DNA): TGCAGTCAAAGACAGGGGGTTGGCTACACCTTC.

The chain combines TRBV5-8 with TRBJ1-5; possible D gene TRBD1, 5 bases. CDR1 SGHTS and CDR2 YDEGEE come from the germline V gene. The V end lost 5 bases, the J end lost 3 bases, and 9 bases lay between the germline ends. The CDR3 is 13 residues long. The CDR3 reads CASSDSFNQPQHF. In nucleotides, the CDR3 is TGTGCCAGCAGTGACAGCTTCAATCAGCCCCAGCATTTT.

V is TRBV23-1 and J is TRBJ1-1, with D tentatively TRBD1 (5 bases). TRBV23-1 is an ORF for which the function is uncertain. The length of the CDR3 is 17 residues. V shed 0 bases and J shed 4 bases, with 18 bases lying between them. CDR3 DNA sequence: TGCGCCAGCAGTCAATCAGGGCAGGGCAGACGATCCACTGAAGCTTTCTTT. It translates to CASSQSGQGRRSTEAFF.

The rearrangement joins TRBV7-2 to TRBJ2-3; no firm D call. This CDR3 spans 17 amino acids. CDR1 is SGHTA, CDR2 FQGNSA, per germline. V lost 7 bases and J 0 bases, leaving 20 bases between the germline ends. The CDR3 loop is CASTRSTSHFSTDTQYF. DNA of the CDR3: TGTGCCAGCACCCGATCGACTTCCCATTTTAGCACAGATACGCAGTATTTT.

The chain has TRBV3-1 (or the pseudogene TRBV3-2) and TRBJ1-1; TRBD1 agrees at 8 bases. The V and J ends lost 4 bases and 10 bases, in that order; junction bases with no gene match: 14. Per germline, CDR1 LGHDT and CDR2 YNNKEL (reference sequence). The CDR3 runs to 15 residues. CDR3 nucleotide sequence: TGTGCCAGCAGCCCCTTATTAGGACAGGGCGCGGGAGCTTTCTTT. It specifies CASSPLLGQGAGAFF.

The rearrangement joins TRBV6-5 to TRBJ1-4; tentatively, D is TRBD1 (6 bases). Germline CDR1 and CDR2: MNHEY and SVGAGI. This CDR3 has 13 residues. Trimming cost V 6 bases and J 8 bases, with 13 bases left between them. The CDR3 spells CASRATGREKLFF. The CDR3 coding sequence is TGTGCCAGCAGGGCGACAGGTCGGGAAAAACTGTTTTTT.

The V call is TRBV2, the J call TRBJ1-2; D uncertain. The germline CDR1 and CDR2 sequences are SNHLY and FYNNEI. The V and J ends lost 7 bases and 2 bases respectively, with 11 bases between them. The CDR3 runs to 13 residues. This CDR3 is CASNRDKNYGYTF. CDR3 sequence (DNA): TGTGCCAGCAACCGCGACAAAAACTATGGCTACACCTTC.

The chain links TRBV13 to TRBJ2-7, with a weak D call TRBD1 (5 bases). CDR1 is PRHDT and CDR2 is FYEKMQ in the germline V gene (reference sequence). The CDR3 consists of 13 residues. Trimming removed 1 base at V and 2 bases at J, with 6 bases between. CDR3 sequence reads: CASSLVTAYEQYF. The CDR3 nucleotides read TGTGCCAGCAGCTTAGTGACAGCCTACGAGCAGTACTTC.

The V call is TRBV7-9, the J call TRBJ2-7; 7 bases agree with TRBD2. The CDR3 runs to 14 residues. CDR1 is SEHNR, CDR2 FQNEAQ, per germline (reference sequence). Trimming cost V 5 bases and J 1 base; bases outside gene matches: 5. As DNA, the CDR3 is TGTGCCAGCAGCCCCTCGGGGGGTTCCTACGAGCAGTACTTC. It translates to CASSPSGGSYEQYF.

The V gene is TRBV9, the J gene TRBJ1-5, with D perhaps matching TRBD1 (5 bases). CDR3 length equals 13 residues. The germline CDR1 and CDR2 sequences are SGDLS and YYNGEE. Trimming took off 4 bases at V and 4 bases at J, with 9 bases between the two ends. CDR3 DNA: TGTGCCAGCAGCCCAGGGTCAAATCAGCCCCAGCATTTT. Translated, it gives CASSPGSNQPQHF.

In nucleotides, the CDR3 is TGTGCCAGCAGCTTGGGAAACAGGGAAAGTAGACCCCAGCATTTT. Its translation is CASSLGNRESRPQHF. The gene calls are TRBV5-5 and TRBJ1-5; the D gene is possibly TRBD1 (6 bases). V lost 0 bases and J lost 10, with 17 bases in between. Per the germline V gene, CDR1 is SGHKS and CDR2 is YYEKEE (reference sequence). This CDR3 region has 15 residues.

The chain couples TRBV6-1 to TRBJ1-5; D gene unclear. Trimming shortened V by 1 base and J by 11 bases, and 15 bases separated the two germline ends. Germline loops: CDR1 MNHNS, CDR2 SASEGT. This CDR3 spans 14 amino acids. The CDR3 loop is CASSEVSGRLAQHF. The DNA of the CDR3 is TGTGCCAGCAGTGAAGTGTCGGGTAGGTTAGCCCAGCATTTT.

The chain recombines TRBV9 with TRBJ2-7; 10 nucleotides match TRBD1. The CDR3 has 16 amino acids. The V gene end was trimmed by 0 bases and the J gene end by 3 bases; junction bases not matched to a gene: 6. Looked up from germline, CDR1 is SGDLS and CDR2 is YYNGEE. In DNA, the CDR3 is TGTGCCAGCAGCGTAGCCGGACAGGGGGGGATCTACGAGCAGTACTTC. Its translation: CASSVAGQGGIYEQYF.

The CDR3 DNA reads as TGTGCCAGCAGCTTGGGACAGGGAGAGACCCAGTACTTC. It encodes CASSLGQGETQYF. This chain uses TRBV7-3 with TRBJ2-5; 9 bases are a match to TRBD1. Germline V gene lookup returns CDR1 SGHTA and CDR2 FQGTGA. The CDR3 is 13 residues long. Trimming at V came to 3 bases and at J to 4 bases, leaving 0 bases not matched to a gene.

The chain joins TRBV19 to TRBJ1-4, with D unresolved. Germline V gives CDR1 LNHDA, CDR2 SQIVND (reference sequence). Trimming pared 3 bases from V and 3 bases from J, leaving 17 bases between. This CDR3 is 17 amino acids long. CDR3 region: CASSMQRTFWANEKLFF. The CDR3, as DNA: TGTGCCAGTAGTATGCAGCGGACTTTTTGGGCTAATGAAAAACTGTTTTTT.

The V and J genes are TRBV19 and TRBJ2-1; D perhaps matches TRBD2 (7 bases). CDR1 and CDR2 from the germline V gene are LNHDA and SQIVND (reference sequence). Trimming took off 7 bases at V and 4 bases at J, with 20 bases between the two ends. The CDR3 has 16 amino acids. The CDR3 DNA follows: TGTGCCAGTAACCTCCGGGGGGCTAGTTTTTACAATGAGCAGTTCTTC. Translation: CASNLRGASFYNEQFF.

The CDR3 loop is CASSPQGTYGYTF. In nucleotides, the CDR3 is TGTGCCAGCAGCCCACAGGGGACCTATGGCTACACCTTC. The chain employs TRBV2 and TRBJ1-2; TRBD1 agrees at 7 bases. V trimming: 6 bases; J trimming: 4 bases; junction bases outside the gene matches: 5. Per germline, CDR1 SNHLY and CDR2 FYNNEI. The CDR3 loop spans 13 amino acids. The complete variable domain, with remaining parts taken from reference TRBV2 and TRBJ1-2, reads EPEVTQTPSHQVTQMGQEVILRCVPISNHLYFYWYRQILGQKVEFLVSFYNNEISEKSEIFDDQFSVERPDGSNFTLKIRSTKLEDSAMYFCASSPQGTYGYTFGSGTRLTVV.

This clone has more than one count but fewer than ten. This chain connects TRBV18 to TRBJ1-3; TRBD1 agrees at 7 bases. The length of the CDR3 is 15 residues. Germline V gene lookup returns CDR1 KGHSH and CDR2 LQKENI. With 5 bases clipped from V and 4 bases from J, the junction kept 8 bases outside the gene matches. CDR3 bases: TGTGCCAGCTCAAGAGGACAGGCGGAAGGAAACACCATATATTTT. It yields the protein CASSRGQAEGNTIYF.